This T cell receptor (beta chain) was identified during a study of T cell changes during pregnancy in multiple sclerosis. Clones were sequenced by immunoSEQ multiplex PCR, and TCRdb holds only the in-frame ones, with some missing. This sample has around 40,000 clones, with more than 85% found just once. The CDR3 has 16 amino acids. The germline V and J ends were trimmed by 6 bases and 4 bases, with 19 bases remaining between them. Germline V lookup: CDR1 MDHEN, CDR2 SYDVKM. Material: CD4+ T cells from peripheral blood mononuclear cells, obtained in the second trimester of pregnancy. The receptor comes from a female donor in good health, enrolled as a control in a pregnancy study. The chain recombines TRBV28 with TRBJ2-4; D may be TRBD1 (6 bases). This CDR3 reads CASRANGGRGKNIQYF. The CDR3 coding sequence is TGTGCCAGCAGGGCTAATGGGGGCAGGGGAAAAAACATTCAGTACTTC. The entire variable domain, with the rest obtained from reference TRBV28 and TRBJ2-4, is as follows: DVKVTQSSRYLVKRTGEKVFLECVQDMDHENMFWYRQDPGLGLRLIYFSYDVKMKEKGDIPEGYSVSREKKERFSLILESASTNQTSMYLCASRANGGRGKNIQYFGAGTRLSVL.